The clone carrying this T cell receptor beta chain was counted many times. Antigen unknown. The data stem from a study of T cell repertoires in cytomegalovirus infection. On the study more broadly: Both a matching HLA type and CMV infection were indicated by public TCR beta signatures. General observations from the study: Ex vivo responses were dominated by HLA-C-restricted CMV-specific TCR beta clonotypes. CMV carriers having the relevant HLA were flagged by cumulative public TCR beta family frequency.

Using its own MiXCR run on the reads, TCRdb lists one record per CDR3 protein. The sample carries about 260,000 distinct CDR3 sequences, 8% to 9.5% recorded once. Germline CDR1 is SGHAT and CDR2 is FQNNGV. V lost 5 bases and J lost 4, with 15 bases in between. There are 16 residues in the CDR3. The chain links TRBV11-2 to TRBJ1-6; D gene ambiguous. The sequence was obtained from a human donor in good health (CMV status not recorded). Some clones in this sample may be carry-over from other donors' samples. The sequencing input was PBMCs. The CDR3 DNA reads as TGTGCCAGCAGCCCCGTCCCAGCGTCTTATAATTCACCCCTCCACTTT. Translation gives CASSPVPASYNSPLHF.